This entry features one TCR beta chain sequence. PCR involved 60 Vbeta and 13 Jbeta primers. As processed by the authors: In a later analysis, some 80 million unique TCR beta chains included roughly 11 million shared by two or more donors. The assay was immunoSEQ multiplex PCR, and TCRdb's table has in-frame clones only and misses some. V and J calls and clone size are as listed in that table; D and trimming were resolved from the DNA. This sample carries roughly 150,000 clones, about 80% of them seen once, and the ten largest clones take about 1.7%. This specimen belongs to a study of cytomegalovirus exposure and HLA in healthy donors. V lost 1 base to trimming and J lost 4 bases; unmatched junction nucleotides: 3. Germline lookup yields CDR1 MNHNS and CDR2 SASEGT. The CDR3 is 15 amino acids.

The genes are TRBV6-1 and TRBJ2-3; 9 nucleotides line up with TRBD2. The sequencing sample was made of PBMCs. The receptor was isolated from a woman aged 30 to 39 in good health and CMV-seronegative. The CDR3 sequence: CASSEEGGGADTQYF. The CDR3 DNA is TGTGCCAGCAGTGAAGAGGGCGGGGGGGCAGATACGCAGTATTTT.